The next 6 T cell receptor beta chains were all read from a single sample in a study of control samples from healthy donors and cancer patients. The protocol was immunoSEQ multiplex PCR, while the TCRdb copy is restricted to in-frame clones and leaves out a portion. The profile shows more than 85,000 clones, around 82% of them singletons. Specimen: blood. The receptor source for this set is a woman between 45 and 65 years old in good health.

The chain is built from TRBV11-2 and TRBJ2-2; 10 bases are a match to TRBD1. V lost 9 bases and J lost 5; bases outside the gene matches: 3. The germline gives CDR1 SGHAT, CDR2 FQNNGV. The CDR3 is made up of 13 amino acids. In DNA, the CDR3 is TGTGCCAGTTGGACAGGGGGGACCGGGGAGCTGTTTTTT. It codes for CASWTGGTGELFF.

The chain employs TRBV15 and TRBJ1-3; the match to TRBD1 covers 7 bases. The CDR3 is 14 amino acids. After removal of 5 bases from V and 3 bases from J, the junction contained 4 bases not matched to a gene. Germline CDR1 LNHNV, CDR2 YYDKDF (reference sequence). The CDR3 protein is CATSLGGDGNTIYF. The CDR3 DNA is TGTGCCACCAGCCTAGGGGGCGATGGAAACACCATATATTTT.

The chain combines TRBV28 with TRBJ1-2; TRBD1 matches 7 bases. This CDR3 spans 14 amino acids. The germline V gene encodes CDR1 MDHEN and CDR2 SYDVKM. With V trimmed by 3 bases and J by 1 base, 2 bases remained unmatched. The CDR3 region has the DNA TGTGCCAGCAGTTTGACAGGGAGTAACTATGGCTACACCTTC. Encoded protein: CASSLTGSNYGYTF.

The chain carries TRBV13 and TRBJ1-2; D possibly corresponds to TRBD1 (5 bases). Germline V gene data show CDR1 as PRHDT and CDR2 as FYEKMQ (reference sequence). The CDR3 has 15 amino acids. V lost 4 bases and J lost 1, with 13 bases in between. CDR3 residues: CASSYGAQNNYGYTF. CDR3 nucleotides: TGTGCCAGCAGCTACGGGGCCCAAAATAACTATGGCTACACCTTC.

This clone was seen only a few times. The chain has TRBV4-1 and TRBJ2-1; 12 bases match TRBD2. J lost 4 bases, V lost 3 bases, and 13 bases had no gene match. The CDR3 has 19 amino acids. Germline CDR1 and CDR2: MGHRA and YSYEKL. The CDR3 spells CASSQRTLAGGPMYNEQFF. The CDR3 coding sequence is TGCGCCAGCAGCCAGCGAACACTAGCGGGGGGTCCCATGTACAATGAGCAGTTCTTC.

J is TRBJ1-3 and V is TRBV19, with no clear D. This CDR3 is 12 amino acids long. Trimming pared 4 bases from V and 4 bases from J, leaving 5 bases between. CDR1 is LNHDA, CDR2 SQIVND, per germline (reference sequence). Here the CDR3 reads CASSNTGNTIYF. The CDR3 region has the DNA TGTGCCAGTAGTAATACCGGAAACACCATATATTTT.